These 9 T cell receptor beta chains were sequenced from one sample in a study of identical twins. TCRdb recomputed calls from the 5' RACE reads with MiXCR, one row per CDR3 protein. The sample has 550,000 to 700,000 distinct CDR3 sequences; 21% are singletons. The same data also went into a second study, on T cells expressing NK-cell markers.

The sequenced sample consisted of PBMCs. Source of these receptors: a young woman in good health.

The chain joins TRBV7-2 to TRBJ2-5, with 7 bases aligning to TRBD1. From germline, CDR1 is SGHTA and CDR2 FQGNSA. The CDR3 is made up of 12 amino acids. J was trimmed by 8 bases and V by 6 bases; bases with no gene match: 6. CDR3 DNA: TGTGCCAGCAGTTCACAGGGGTACACCCAGTACTTC. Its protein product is CASSSQGYTQYF.

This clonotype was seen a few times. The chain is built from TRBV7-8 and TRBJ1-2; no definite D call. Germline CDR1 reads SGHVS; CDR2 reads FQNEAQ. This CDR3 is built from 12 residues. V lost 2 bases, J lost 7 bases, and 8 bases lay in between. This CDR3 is CASSLPGGGYTF. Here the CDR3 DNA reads TGTGCCAGCAGCTTACCGGGCGGTGGCTACACCTTC. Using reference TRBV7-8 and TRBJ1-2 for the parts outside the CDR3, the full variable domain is GAGVSQSPRYKVAKRGQDVALRCDPISGHVSLFWYQQALGQGPEFLTYFQNEAQLDKSGLPSDRFFAERPEGSVSTLKIQRTQQEDSAVYLCASSLPGGGYTFGSGTRLTVV.

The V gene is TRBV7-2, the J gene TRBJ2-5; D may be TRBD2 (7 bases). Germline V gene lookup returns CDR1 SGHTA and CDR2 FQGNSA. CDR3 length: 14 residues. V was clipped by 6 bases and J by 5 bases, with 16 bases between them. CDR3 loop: CASSSRGARETQYF. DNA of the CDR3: TGTGCCAGCAGTTCCCGGGGGGCAAGGGAGACCCAGTACTTC.

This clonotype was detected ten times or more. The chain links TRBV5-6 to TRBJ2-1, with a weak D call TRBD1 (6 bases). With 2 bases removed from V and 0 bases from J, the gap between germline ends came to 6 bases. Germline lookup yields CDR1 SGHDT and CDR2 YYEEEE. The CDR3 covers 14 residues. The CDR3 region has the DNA TGTGCCAGCAGCTTACAGGGCTCCTACAATGAGCAGTTCTTC. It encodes CASSLQGSYNEQFF.

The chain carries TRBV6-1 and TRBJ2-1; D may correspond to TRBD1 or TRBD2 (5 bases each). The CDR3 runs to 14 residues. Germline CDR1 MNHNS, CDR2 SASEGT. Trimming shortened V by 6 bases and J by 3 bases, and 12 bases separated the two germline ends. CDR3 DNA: TGTGCCAGCAGCGGGACGATGCACTACAATGAGCAGTTCTTC. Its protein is CASSGTMHYNEQFF.

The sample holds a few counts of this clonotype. Here the CDR3 reads CASSYSRSGDTEAFF. The CDR3 DNA is TGTGCCAGCAGTTACTCACGGTCGGGGGACACTGAAGCTTTCTTT. The J gene is TRBJ1-1, the V gene TRBV6-5, with D perhaps matching TRBD1 (5 bases). Per germline, CDR1 MNHEY and CDR2 SVGAGI. Trimming left V 0 bases short and J 3 bases short, with 11 bases between. The CDR3 spans 15 residues.

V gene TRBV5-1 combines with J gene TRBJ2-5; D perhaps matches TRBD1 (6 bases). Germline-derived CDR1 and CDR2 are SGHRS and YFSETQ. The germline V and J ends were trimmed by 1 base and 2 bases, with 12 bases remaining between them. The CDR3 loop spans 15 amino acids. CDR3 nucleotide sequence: TGCGCCAGCAGCTTGTTCAGGGGCACGCAAGAGACCCAGTACTTC. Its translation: CASSLFRGTQETQYF.

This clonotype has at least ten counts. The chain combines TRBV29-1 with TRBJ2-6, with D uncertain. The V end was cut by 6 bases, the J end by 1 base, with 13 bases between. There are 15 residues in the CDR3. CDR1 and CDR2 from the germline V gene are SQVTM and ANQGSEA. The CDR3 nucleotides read TGCAGCGTCAGAGCCCAGTGGTCTGGGGCCAACGTCCTGACTTTC. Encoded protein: CSVRAQWSGANVLTF. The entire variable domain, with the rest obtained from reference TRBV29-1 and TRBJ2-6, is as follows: SAVISQKPSRDICQRGTSLTIQCQVDSQVTMMFWYRQQPGQSLTLIATANQGSEATYESGFVIDKFPISRPNLTFSTLTVSNMSPEDSSIYLCSVRAQWSGANVLTFGAGSRLTVL.

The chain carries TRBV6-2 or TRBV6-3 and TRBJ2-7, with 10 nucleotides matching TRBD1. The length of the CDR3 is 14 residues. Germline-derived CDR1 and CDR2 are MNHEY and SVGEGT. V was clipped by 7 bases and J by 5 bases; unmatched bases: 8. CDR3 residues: CASTKWDRGHEQYF. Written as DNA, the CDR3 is TGTGCCAGCACCAAATGGGACAGGGGACACGAGCAGTACTTC.